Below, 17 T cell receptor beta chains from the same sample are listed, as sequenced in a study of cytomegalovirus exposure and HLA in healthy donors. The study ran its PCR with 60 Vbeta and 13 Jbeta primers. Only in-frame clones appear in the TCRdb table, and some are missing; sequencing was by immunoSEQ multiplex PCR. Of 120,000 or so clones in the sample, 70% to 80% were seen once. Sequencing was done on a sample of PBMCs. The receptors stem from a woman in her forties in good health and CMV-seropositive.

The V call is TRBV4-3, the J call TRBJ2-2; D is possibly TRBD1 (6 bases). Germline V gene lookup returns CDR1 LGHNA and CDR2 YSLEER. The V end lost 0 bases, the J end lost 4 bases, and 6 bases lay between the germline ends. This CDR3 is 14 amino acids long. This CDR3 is CASSQDRGTGELFF. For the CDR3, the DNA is TGCGCCAGCAGCCAAGACAGGGGCACCGGGGAGCTGTTTTTT.

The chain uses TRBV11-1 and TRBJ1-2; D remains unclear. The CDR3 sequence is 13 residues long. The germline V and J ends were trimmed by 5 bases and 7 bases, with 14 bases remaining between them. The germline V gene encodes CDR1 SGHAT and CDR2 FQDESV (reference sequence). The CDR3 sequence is CASSAGSPRGYTF. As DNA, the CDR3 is TGTGCCAGCAGCGCGGGATCGCCCCGTGGCTACACCTTC. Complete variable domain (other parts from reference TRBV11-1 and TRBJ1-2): EAEVAQSPRYKITEKSQAVAFWCDPISGHATLYWYRQILGQGPELLVQFQDESVVDDSQLPKDRFSAERLKGVDSTLKIQPAELGDSAMYLCASSAGSPRGYTFGSGTRLTVV.

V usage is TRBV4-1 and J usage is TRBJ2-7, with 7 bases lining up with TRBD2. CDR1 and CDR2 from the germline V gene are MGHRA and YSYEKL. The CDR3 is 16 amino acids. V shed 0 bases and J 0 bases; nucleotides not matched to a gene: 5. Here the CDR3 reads CASSQESAGSSYEQYF. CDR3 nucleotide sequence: TGCGCCAGCAGCCAAGAATCAGCGGGGAGCTCCTACGAGCAGTACTTC.

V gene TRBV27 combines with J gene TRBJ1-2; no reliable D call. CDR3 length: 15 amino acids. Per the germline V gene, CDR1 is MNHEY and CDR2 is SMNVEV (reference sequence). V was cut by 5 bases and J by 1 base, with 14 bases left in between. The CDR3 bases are TGTGCCAGCAGTCCCTCGGGAGGCCGTAACTATGGCTACACCTTC. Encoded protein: CASSPSGGRNYGYTF.

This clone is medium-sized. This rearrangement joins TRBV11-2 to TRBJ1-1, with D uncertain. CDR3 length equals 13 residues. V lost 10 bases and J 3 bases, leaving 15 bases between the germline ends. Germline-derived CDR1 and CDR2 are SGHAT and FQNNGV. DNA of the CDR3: TGTGCCACCGAAGGTCCTCAGGACACTGAAGCTTTCTTT. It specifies CATEGPQDTEAFF.

The CDR3 DNA is TGTGCCAGCAGCGCCTCCGGGTCTGCCACTGGAAACACCATATATTTT. It encodes CASSASGSATGNTIYF. The chain uses TRBV9 and TRBJ1-3; D is unclear. There are 16 residues in the CDR3. V was clipped by 3 bases and J by 2 bases, with 15 bases between them. Germline CDR1 and CDR2: SGDLS and YYNGEE.

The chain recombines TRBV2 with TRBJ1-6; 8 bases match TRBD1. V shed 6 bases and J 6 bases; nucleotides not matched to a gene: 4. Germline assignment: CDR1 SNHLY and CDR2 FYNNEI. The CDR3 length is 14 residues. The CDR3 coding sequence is TGTGCCAGCAGCAACGACAGGGGTAATTCACCCCTCCACTTT. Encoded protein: CASSNDRGNSPLHF.

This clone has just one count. The CDR3 coding sequence is TGTGCCAGCAGCTTGGGAATTGGCCAGCCCCAGCATTTT. Translation: CASSLGIGQPQHF. V and J are TRBV5-6 and TRBJ1-5; D uncertain. Trimming left V 0 bases short and J 7 bases short, with 8 bases between. This CDR3 is 13 amino acids long. Germline CDR1 SGHDT, CDR2 YYEEEE.

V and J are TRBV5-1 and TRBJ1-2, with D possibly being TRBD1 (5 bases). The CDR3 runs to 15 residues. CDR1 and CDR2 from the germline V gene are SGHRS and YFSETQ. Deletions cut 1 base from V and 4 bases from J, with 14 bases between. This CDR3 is CASSLRESGTYGYTF. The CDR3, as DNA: TGCGCCAGCAGCTTGAGGGAAAGCGGGACCTATGGCTACACCTTC.

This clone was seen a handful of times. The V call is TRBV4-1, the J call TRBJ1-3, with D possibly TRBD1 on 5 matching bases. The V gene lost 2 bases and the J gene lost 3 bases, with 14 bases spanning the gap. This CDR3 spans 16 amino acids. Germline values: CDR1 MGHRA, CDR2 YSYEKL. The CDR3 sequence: CASSQNGGTLGNTIYF. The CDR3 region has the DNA TGCGCCAGCAGCCAAAACGGAGGGACTCTTGGAAACACCATATATTTT.

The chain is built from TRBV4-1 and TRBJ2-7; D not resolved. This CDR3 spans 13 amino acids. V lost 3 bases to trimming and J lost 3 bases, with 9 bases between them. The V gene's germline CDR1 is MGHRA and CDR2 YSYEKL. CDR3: CASSQGRNYEQYF. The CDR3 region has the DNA TGCGCCAGCAGCCAGGGCAGAAACTACGAGCAGTACTTC.

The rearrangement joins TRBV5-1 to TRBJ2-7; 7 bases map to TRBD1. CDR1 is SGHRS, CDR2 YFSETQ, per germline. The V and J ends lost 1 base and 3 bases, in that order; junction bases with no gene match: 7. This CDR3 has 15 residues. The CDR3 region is CASSLPTGQLYEQYF. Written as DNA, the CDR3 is TGCGCCAGCAGCTTGCCTACGGGACAGCTCTACGAGCAGTACTTC.

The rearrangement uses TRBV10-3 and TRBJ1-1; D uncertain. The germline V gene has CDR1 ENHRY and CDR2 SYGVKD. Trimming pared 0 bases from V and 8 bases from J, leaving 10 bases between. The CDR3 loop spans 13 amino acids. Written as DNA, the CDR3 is TGTGCCATCAGTGAGTCCCCCCCAGTCGAAGCTTTCTTT. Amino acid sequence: CAISESPPVEAFF.

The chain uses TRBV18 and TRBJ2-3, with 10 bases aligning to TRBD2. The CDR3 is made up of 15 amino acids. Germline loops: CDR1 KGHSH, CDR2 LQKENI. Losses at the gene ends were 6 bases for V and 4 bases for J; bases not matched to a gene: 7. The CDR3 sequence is CASSQLAGSPDTQYF. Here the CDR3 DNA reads TGTGCCAGCTCGCAACTAGCGGGGAGTCCAGATACGCAGTATTTT.

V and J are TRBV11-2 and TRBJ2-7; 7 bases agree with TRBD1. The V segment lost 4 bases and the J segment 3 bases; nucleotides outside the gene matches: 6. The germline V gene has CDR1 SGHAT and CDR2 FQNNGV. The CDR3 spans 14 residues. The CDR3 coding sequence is TGTGCCAGCAGCTCGCCGGGACAGATCTACGAGCAGTACTTC. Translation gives CASSSPGQIYEQYF.

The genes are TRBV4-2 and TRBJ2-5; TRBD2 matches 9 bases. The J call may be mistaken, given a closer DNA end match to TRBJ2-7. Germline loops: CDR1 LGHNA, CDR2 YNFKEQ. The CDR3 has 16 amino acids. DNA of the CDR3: TGTGCCAGCAGCCAAGGAAGCGGGGGGCGCTCCTACGAGCAGTACTTC. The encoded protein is CASSQGSGGRSYEQYF.

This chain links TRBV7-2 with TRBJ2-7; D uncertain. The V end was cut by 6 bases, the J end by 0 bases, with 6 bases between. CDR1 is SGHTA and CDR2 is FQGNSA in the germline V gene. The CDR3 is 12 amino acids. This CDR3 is CASRRSSYEQYF. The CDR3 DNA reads TGTGCCAGCAGGAGGAGCTCCTACGAGCAGTACTTC.